The 30 T cell receptor beta chains presented below share a single source sample, sequenced in a study of blood T cell repertoires in COVID-19. Assay used: immunoSEQ multiplex PCR; TCRdb lists only in-frame clones, some missing. The repertoire holds fewer than 120,000 clones, with 65% to 80% as singletons. Specimen: peripheral blood. The receptors come from a woman aged 55-69 years with acute or convalescent COVID-19.

The CDR3 reads CASSMRGGDNSPLHF. The CDR3 bases are TGTGCCAGCAGCATGAGGGGGGGAGATAATTCACCCCTCCACTTT. This chain joins TRBV7-2 and TRBJ1-6, with D perhaps matching TRBD1 (6 bases). The V end lost 5 bases, the J end lost 5 bases, and 13 bases lay between the germline ends. Germline values: CDR1 SGHTA, CDR2 FQGNSA. This CDR3 is 15 amino acids long.

The V gene is TRBV10-3, the J gene TRBJ1-1; 9 bases agree with TRBD1. This CDR3 spans 12 amino acids. V shed 10 bases, J shed 4 bases, and the junction held 4 bases outside the gene matches. Per germline, CDR1 ENHRY and CDR2 SYGVKD. CDR3 bases: TGTGCCACAACAGGGGGCCCCACTGAAGCTTTCTTT. Residues: CATTGGPTEAFF.

The chain uses TRBV19 and TRBJ1-5; no firm D call. Germline CDR1 LNHDA, CDR2 SQIVND (reference sequence). The CDR3 length is 13 residues. The V end lost 0 bases, the J end lost 4 bases, and 4 bases lay between the germline ends. CDR3 coding DNA: TGTGCCAGTAGTATAGAGAGGAATCAGCCCCAGCATTTT. Its translation is CASSIERNQPQHF.

This clone was seen more than once but under ten times. This rearrangement joins TRBV18 to TRBJ1-6; no reliable D call. Germline V CDR1 and CDR2: KGHSH, LQKENI. This CDR3 contains 15 residues. Trimming removed 2 bases from V and 7 bases from J, with 12 bases in between. As DNA, the CDR3 is TGTGCCAGCTCACCAGGGTCTTCGGGGAATTCACCCCTCCACTTT. This encodes CASSPGSSGNSPLHF.

V and J are TRBV25-1 and TRBJ1-3, with D hard to call. The CDR3 has 14 amino acids. Germline values: CDR1 MGHDK, CDR2 SYGVNS. V shed 9 bases and J shed 9 bases, with 21 bases lying between them. This chain's CDR3 is CASRPSQVLITIYF. In DNA form, the CDR3 reads TGTGCCAGTCGACCCAGCCAGGTCCTGATCACCATATATTTT.

The J gene is TRBJ1-2, the V gene TRBV27; TRBD1 matches at 10 bases. The CDR3 sequence is 15 residues long. Trimming took 3 bases from V and 4 from J; bases not matched to a gene: 5. Germline loops: CDR1 MNHEY, CDR2 SMNVEV (reference sequence). The CDR3 nucleotides are TGTGCCAGCAGTTTTCTCCGGGACAGGGGCTATGGCTACACCTTC. This codes for CASSFLRDRGYGYTF.

J is TRBJ1-2 and V is TRBV12-3 or TRBV12-4; D call uncertain. The CDR3 spans 13 residues. V was clipped by 6 bases and J by 2 bases, with 10 bases between them. The CDR3 reads CASSLPLNYGYTF. CDR3 in DNA: TGTGCCAGCAGCCTTCCGTTGAACTATGGCTACACCTTC.

The chain links TRBV20-1 to TRBJ1-3; D gene unclear. Germline CDR1 and CDR2: DFQATT and SNEGSKA (reference sequence). Deletions cut 8 bases from V and 4 bases from J, with 9 bases between. This CDR3 region has 11 residues. CDR3 residues: CSLREGNTIYF. Here the CDR3 DNA reads TGCAGTTTGCGAGAAGGAAACACCATATATTTT.

V is TRBV7-6 and J is TRBJ1-4; TRBD1 agrees at 9 bases. The V gene's germline CDR1 is SGHVS and CDR2 FNYEAQ. Losses at the gene ends were 3 bases for V and 8 bases for J; bases not matched to a gene: 7. CDR3 length equals 15 residues. CDR3 sequence: CASSFRTGEREKLFF. CDR3 DNA: TGTGCCAGCAGCTTCCGGACAGGGGAGAGGGAAAAACTGTTTTTT.

The V call is TRBV2, the J call TRBJ2-1, with D uncertain. The V and J ends lost 7 bases and 7 bases respectively, with 11 bases between them. Germline CDR1 is SNHLY and CDR2 is FYNNEI. The CDR3 has 12 residues. CDR3 bases: TGTGCCAGCAAGCCGGGTCGAAATGAGCAGTTCTTC. Protein: CASKPGRNEQFF. Full variable domain (outside the CDR3, taken from reference TRBV2 and TRBJ2-1): EPEVTQTPSHQVTQMGQEVILRCVPISNHLYFYWYRQILGQKVEFLVSFYNNEISEKSEIFDDQFSVERPDGSNFTLKIRSTKLEDSAMYFCASKPGRNEQFFGPGTRLTVL.

The chain links TRBV7-9 to TRBJ2-7, with 8 bases aligning to TRBD1. This CDR3 region has 13 residues. J lost 5 bases, V lost 3 bases, and 3 bases had no gene match. From germline, CDR1 is SEHNR and CDR2 FQNEAQ (reference sequence). CDR3 amino acids: CASSLTGENEQYF. CDR3 DNA: TGTGCCAGCAGCTTGACAGGGGAGAACGAGCAGTACTTC.

The chain uses TRBV19 and TRBJ2-5; D is ambiguous. Trimming stripped 3 bases from V and 5 bases from J, with 4 bases between. Germline V gene sequence: CDR1 LNHDA, CDR2 SQIVND (reference sequence). The CDR3 runs to 11 residues. The CDR3 DNA is TGTGCCAGTAGTATTTATGAGACCCAGTACTTC. Translated: CASSIYETQYF.

The CDR3 DNA reads TGTGCCAGCAGCCGCGACACCAGGGAGGCGGAGGCTTTCGAGCAGTACTTC. Translating gives CASSRDTREAEAFEQYF. The gene calls are TRBV7-3 and TRBJ2-7, with D possibly matching TRBD2 (6 bases). With 5 bases removed from V and 6 bases from J, the gap between germline ends came to 26 bases. Germline V gives CDR1 SGHTA, CDR2 FQGTGA. The CDR3 extends over 17 amino acids.

This chain connects TRBV7-9 to TRBJ1-1, with TRBD1 matching over 7 bases. After removal of 5 bases from V and 1 base from J, the junction contained 1 base not matched to a gene. Germline V gives CDR1 SEHNR, CDR2 FQNEAQ (reference sequence). The CDR3 is 13 residues long. The CDR3, as DNA: TGTGCCAGCAGCCGACAGGGGAACACTGAAGCTTTCTTT. This encodes CASSRQGNTEAFF.

In its sample, this clone was seen a few times. V and J are TRBV30 and TRBJ1-6; D not resolved. With 0 bases removed from V and 10 bases from J, the gap between germline ends came to 10 bases. The CDR3 runs to 13 residues. CDR1 is GTSNPN, CDR2 SVGIG, per germline (reference sequence). The CDR3 spells CAWSVTESSPLHF. CDR3 DNA sequence: TGTGCCTGGAGTGTAACAGAGTCCTCACCCCTCCACTTT. Filled out from reference TRBV30 and TRBJ1-6, the complete variable domain reads SQTIHQWPATLVQPVGSPLSLECTVEGTSNPNLYWYRQAAGRGLQLLFYSVGIGQISSEVPQNLSASRPQDRQFILSSKKLLLSDSGFYLCAWSVTESSPLHFGNGTRLTVT.

The rearrangement uses TRBV7-6 and TRBJ1-3; D is ambiguous. From germline, CDR1 is SGHVS and CDR2 FNYEAQ. V was clipped by 5 bases and J by 0 bases, with 8 bases between them. This CDR3 is 14 amino acids long. CDR3 protein: CASSPGYSGNTIYF. CDR3 DNA: TGTGCCAGCAGCCCCGGTTACTCTGGAAACACCATATATTTT.

This clone was detected many times. CDR3 protein: CASKLGGSYEQYF. CDR3 nucleotides: TGTGCCAGCAAGTTGGGAGGCTCGTACGAGCAGTACTTC. The chain recombines TRBV6-6 with TRBJ2-7; perhaps TRBD2 as D (6 bases). The CDR3 has 13 amino acids. V was pared by 7 bases and J by 4 bases, with 14 bases between. Germline V gene lookup returns CDR1 MNHNY and CDR2 SVGAGI (reference sequence).

The chain is built from TRBV5-1 and TRBJ2-7; tentatively, D is TRBD1 (6 bases). The CDR3 runs to 14 residues. Germline V gives CDR1 SGHRS, CDR2 YFSETQ. Trimming pared 4 bases from V and 0 bases from J, leaving 11 bases between. The DNA of the CDR3 is TGCGCCAGCAGCACGAGGGACACCTCCTACGAGCAGTACTTC. Translation: CASSTRDTSYEQYF.

The rearrangement joins TRBV10-3 to TRBJ1-2; D unresolved. V was pared by 0 bases and J by 2 bases, with 10 bases between. The germline CDR1 and CDR2 sequences are ENHRY and SYGVKD. The CDR3 covers 15 residues. This CDR3 is CAISESITVNYGYTF. The CDR3 nucleotides are TGTGCCATCAGTGAGTCGATTACAGTAAACTATGGCTACACCTTC.

This clone came up a few times. This chain connects TRBV15 to TRBJ2-3; no firm D call. Trimming removed 3 bases at V and 6 bases at J, with 7 bases between. Germline V CDR1 and CDR2: LNHNV, YYDKDF (reference sequence). The CDR3 is 12 residues long. The CDR3 loop is CATSRISDTQYF. The DNA for the CDR3 is TGTGCCACCAGCAGGATTAGTGATACGCAGTATTTT.

The CDR3 is CASRGQEKNTEAFF. DNA for the CDR3: TGTGCCAGCAGAGGACAGGAGAAAAACACTGAAGCTTTCTTT. The gene calls are TRBV7-9 and TRBJ1-1; 7 nucleotides match TRBD1. The CDR3 consists of 14 residues. V was clipped by 6 bases and J by 2 bases; unmatched bases: 6. Germline CDR1 and CDR2: SEHNR and FQNEAQ (reference sequence).

The V gene is TRBV18, the J gene TRBJ1-1; D unresolved. V was trimmed by 5 bases and J by 2 bases, leaving 9 bases between them. The CDR3 contains 13 residues. Germline V gene sequence: CDR1 KGHSH, CDR2 LQKENI. CDR3 DNA: TGTGCCAGCTCATCTACGATTAACACTGAAGCTTTCTTT. It codes for CASSSTINTEAFF.

The chain is built from TRBV2 and TRBJ1-6; perhaps TRBD1 as D (5 bases). Trimming took 8 bases from V and 7 from J, leaving 15 bases between them. Per germline, CDR1 SNHLY and CDR2 FYNNEI. The CDR3 sequence is 14 residues long. The CDR3 DNA sequence: TGTGCCAGCTCTGAGAGACAGTTGAATTCACCCCTCCACTTT. Its protein product is CASSERQLNSPLHF. The variable domain in full, with the rest retrieved from reference TRBV2 and TRBJ1-6, is EPEVTQTPSHQVTQMGQEVILRCVPISNHLYFYWYRQILGQKVEFLVSFYNNEISEKSEIFDDQFSVERPDGSNFTLKIRSTKLEDSAMYFCASSERQLNSPLHFGNGTRLTVT.

The rearrangement links TRBV18 to TRBJ2-7, with a weak D call TRBD2 (6 bases). Germline V gene sequence: CDR1 KGHSH, CDR2 LQKENI. V lost 6 bases, J lost 5 bases, and 17 bases lay in between. The CDR3 covers 14 residues. CDR3 in amino acids: CASSDQGGRNEQYF. CDR3 in DNA: TGTGCCAGCTCTGATCAGGGAGGAAGGAACGAGCAGTACTTC.

This clone was seen a handful of times. The rearrangement links TRBV6-2 or TRBV6-3 to TRBJ2-3, with 8 bases fitting TRBD1. The length of the CDR3 is 17 residues. V gave up 2 bases and J gave up 3 bases; unmatched junction bases: 10. Germline V gene data show CDR1 as MNHEY and CDR2 as SVGEGT. The CDR3 DNA is TGTGCCAGCAGTTACCTCCCTGGACAGGGTGAGACAGATACGCAGTATTTT. Translating gives CASSYLPGQGETDTQYF.

In this sample, this clone turned up many times. The chain uses TRBV3-1 (or the pseudogene TRBV3-2) and TRBJ2-7; 11 bases agree with TRBD2. Germline CDR1 and CDR2: LGHDT and YNNKEL (reference sequence). With V trimmed by 4 bases and J by 4 bases, 12 bases remained unmatched. The CDR3 extends over 17 amino acids. In DNA form, the CDR3 reads TGTGCCAGCAGCCCACGCCCGTCGGGACTAGCGGTATACGAGCAGTACTTC. Amino acid sequence: CASSPRPSGLAVYEQYF.

The chain uses TRBV19 and TRBJ1-5, with TRBD1 matching over 8 bases. The CDR3 is 15 residues long. Losses at the gene ends were 4 bases for V and 6 bases for J; bases not matched to a gene: 8. Germline V gives CDR1 LNHDA, CDR2 SQIVND (reference sequence). The CDR3: CASSTTGGGGQPQHF. The CDR3 DNA reads TGTGCCAGTAGTACCACAGGGGGTGGAGGTCAGCCCCAGCATTTT.

V is TRBV18 and J is TRBJ1-2, with D tentatively TRBD1 (6 bases). Trimming left V 6 bases short and J 2 bases short, with 13 bases between. CDR3 length: 14 amino acids. Germline CDR1 KGHSH, CDR2 LQKENI. CDR3 region: CASSRTAGNYGYTF. For the CDR3, the DNA is TGTGCCAGCTCGCGGACAGCCGGAAACTATGGCTACACCTTC.

The rearrangement joins TRBV18 to TRBJ2-3; 10 bases align to TRBD2. This CDR3 has 15 residues. The V gene's germline CDR1 is KGHSH and CDR2 LQKENI. The V gene end was trimmed by 6 bases and the J gene end by 0 bases; junction bases not matched to a gene: 3. The CDR3 DNA reads as TGTGCCAGCTCCAATAGCGGGGGGAGCACAGATACGCAGTATTTT. Translating it yields CASSNSGGSTDTQYF.

The chain links TRBV6-6 to TRBJ2-1, with 9 bases aligning to TRBD1. With 5 bases clipped from V and 5 bases from J, the junction kept 4 bases outside the gene matches. The CDR3 covers 14 residues. The germline gives CDR1 MNHNY, CDR2 SVGAGI (reference sequence). As DNA, the CDR3 is TGTGCCAGCAGTACCGGGACAGGGAACAATGAGCAGTTCTTC. Amino acids: CASSTGTGNNEQFF.